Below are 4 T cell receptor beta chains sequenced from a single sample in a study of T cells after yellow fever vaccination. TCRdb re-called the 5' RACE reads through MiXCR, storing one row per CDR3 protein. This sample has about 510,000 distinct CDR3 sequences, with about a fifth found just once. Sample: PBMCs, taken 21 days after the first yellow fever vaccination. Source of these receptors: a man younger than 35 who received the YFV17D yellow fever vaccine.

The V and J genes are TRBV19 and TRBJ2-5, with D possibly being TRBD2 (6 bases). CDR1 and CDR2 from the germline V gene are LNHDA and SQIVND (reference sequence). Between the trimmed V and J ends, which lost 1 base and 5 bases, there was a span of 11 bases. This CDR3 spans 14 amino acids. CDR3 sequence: CASSIGTTPETQYF. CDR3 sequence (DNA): TGTGCCAGTAGTATAGGGACTACCCCTGAGACCCAGTACTTC.

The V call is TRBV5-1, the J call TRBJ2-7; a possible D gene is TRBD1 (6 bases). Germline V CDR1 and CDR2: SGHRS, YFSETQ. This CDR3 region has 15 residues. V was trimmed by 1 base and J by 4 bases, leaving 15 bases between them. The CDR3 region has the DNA TGCGCCAGCAGCTTGTACCCAGGGGCGAGATACGAGCAGTACTTC. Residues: CASSLYPGARYEQYF.

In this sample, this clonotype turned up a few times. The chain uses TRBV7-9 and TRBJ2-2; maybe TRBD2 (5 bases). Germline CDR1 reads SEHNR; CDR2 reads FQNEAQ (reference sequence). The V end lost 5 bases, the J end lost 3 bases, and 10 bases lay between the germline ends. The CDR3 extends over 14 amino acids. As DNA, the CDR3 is TGTGCCAGCAGCGCGGGTGTTTACACCGGGGAGCTGTTTTTT. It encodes CASSAGVYTGELFF.

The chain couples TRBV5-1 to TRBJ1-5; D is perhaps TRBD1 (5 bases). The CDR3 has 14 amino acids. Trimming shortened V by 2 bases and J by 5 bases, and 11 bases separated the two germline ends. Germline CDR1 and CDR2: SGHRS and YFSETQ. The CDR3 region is CASSFEGKDQPQHF. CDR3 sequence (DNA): TGCGCCAGCAGCTTTGAGGGGAAGGATCAGCCCCAGCATTTT.